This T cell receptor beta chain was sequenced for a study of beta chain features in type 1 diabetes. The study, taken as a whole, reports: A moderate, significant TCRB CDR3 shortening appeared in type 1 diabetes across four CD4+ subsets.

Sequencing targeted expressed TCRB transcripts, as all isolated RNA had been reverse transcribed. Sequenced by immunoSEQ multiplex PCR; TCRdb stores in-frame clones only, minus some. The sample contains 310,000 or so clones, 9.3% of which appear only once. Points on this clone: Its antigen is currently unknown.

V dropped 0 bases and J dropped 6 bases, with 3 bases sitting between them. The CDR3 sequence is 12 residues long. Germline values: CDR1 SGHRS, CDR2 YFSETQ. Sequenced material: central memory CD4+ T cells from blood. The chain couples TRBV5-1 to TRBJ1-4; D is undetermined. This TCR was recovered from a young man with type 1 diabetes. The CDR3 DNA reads TGCGCCAGCAGCTTGGAGGATGAAAAACTGTTTTTT. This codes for CASSLEDEKLFF.